This TCR beta chain originates from a study of blood T cell repertoires in COVID-19. In its sample, this clone was seen once. The assay was immunoSEQ multiplex PCR, and TCRdb's table has in-frame clones only and misses some. This table holds around 110,000 clones, just over 90% found once. Trimming took 3 bases from V and 4 from J, leaving 13 bases between them. Germline lookup yields CDR1 SGHAT and CDR2 FQNNGV. The CDR3 is made up of 15 amino acids. V gene TRBV11-2 combines with J gene TRBJ1-3; a possible D gene is TRBD1 (5 bases). What was sequenced was peripheral blood. This receptor was taken from a woman between 25 and 40 years old with acute or convalescent COVID-19. This CDR3 is CASSFEGLFGNTIYF. In nucleotides, the CDR3 is TGTGCCAGCAGCTTCGAGGGACTTTTCGGAAACACCATATATTTT.